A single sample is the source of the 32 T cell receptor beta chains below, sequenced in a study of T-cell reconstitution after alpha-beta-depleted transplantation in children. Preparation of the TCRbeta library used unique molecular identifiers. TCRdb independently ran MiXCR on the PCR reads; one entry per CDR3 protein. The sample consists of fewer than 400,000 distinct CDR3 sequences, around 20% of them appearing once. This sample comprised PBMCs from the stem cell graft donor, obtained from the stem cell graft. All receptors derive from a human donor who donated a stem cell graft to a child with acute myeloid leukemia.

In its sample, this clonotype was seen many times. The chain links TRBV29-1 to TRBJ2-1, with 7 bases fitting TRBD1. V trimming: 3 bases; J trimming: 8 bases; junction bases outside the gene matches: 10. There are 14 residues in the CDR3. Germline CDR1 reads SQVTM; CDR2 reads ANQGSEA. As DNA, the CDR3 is TGCAGCGTTGAGAGCCGCCGACAGGGCGATGAGCAGTTCTTC. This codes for CSVESRRQGDEQFF.

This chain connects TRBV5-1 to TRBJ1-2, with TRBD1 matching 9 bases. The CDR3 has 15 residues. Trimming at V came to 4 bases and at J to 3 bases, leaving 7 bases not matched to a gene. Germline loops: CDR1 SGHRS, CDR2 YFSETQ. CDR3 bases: TGCGCCAGCAGCGCTACAGGGGGCGATTACTATGGCTACACCTTC. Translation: CASSATGGDYYGYTF.

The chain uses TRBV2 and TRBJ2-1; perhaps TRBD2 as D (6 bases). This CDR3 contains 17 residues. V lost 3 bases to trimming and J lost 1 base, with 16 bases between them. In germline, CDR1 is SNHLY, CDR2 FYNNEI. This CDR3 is CASSDLRRVGSYNEQFF. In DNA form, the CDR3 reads TGTGCCAGCAGTGACCTACGGAGGGTGGGTTCCTACAATGAGCAGTTCTTC.

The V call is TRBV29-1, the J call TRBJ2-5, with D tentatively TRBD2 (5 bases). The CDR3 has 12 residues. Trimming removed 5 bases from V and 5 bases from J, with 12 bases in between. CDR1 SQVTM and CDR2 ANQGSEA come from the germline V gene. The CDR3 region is CSVLRESETQYF. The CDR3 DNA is TGCAGCGTTCTCCGGGAAAGTGAGACCCAGTACTTC.

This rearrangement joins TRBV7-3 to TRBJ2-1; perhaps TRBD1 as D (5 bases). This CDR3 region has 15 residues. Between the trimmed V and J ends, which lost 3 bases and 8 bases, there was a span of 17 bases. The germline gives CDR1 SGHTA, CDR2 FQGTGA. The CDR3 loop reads CASSFLPQRGDEQFF. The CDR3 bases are TGTGCCAGCAGCTTCCTGCCTCAAAGGGGCGATGAGCAGTTCTTC.

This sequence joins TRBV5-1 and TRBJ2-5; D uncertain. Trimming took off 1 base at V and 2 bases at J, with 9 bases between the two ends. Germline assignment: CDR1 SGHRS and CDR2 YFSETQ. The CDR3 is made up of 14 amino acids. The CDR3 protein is CASSLTDGQETQYF. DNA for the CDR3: TGCGCCAGCAGCTTGACGGACGGACAAGAGACCCAGTACTTC.

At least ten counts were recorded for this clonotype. The CDR3 loop is CSVEGGLAPHNEQFF. CDR3 nucleotide sequence: TGCAGCGTTGAAGGGGGACTAGCCCCACACAATGAGCAGTTCTTC. The V and J genes are TRBV29-1 and TRBJ2-1; TRBD2 aligns across 9 bases. This CDR3 region has 15 residues. The trim removed 1 base at V and 5 bases at J, leaving 6 bases unmatched. Germline loops: CDR1 SQVTM, CDR2 ANQGSEA.

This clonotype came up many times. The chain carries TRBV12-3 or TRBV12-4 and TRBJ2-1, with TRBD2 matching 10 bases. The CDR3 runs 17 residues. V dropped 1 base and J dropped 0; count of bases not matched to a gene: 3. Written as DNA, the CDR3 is TGTGCCAGCAGTTTAGGGACTAGCGGAAGCTCCTACAATGAGCAGTTCTTC. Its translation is CASSLGTSGSSYNEQFF.

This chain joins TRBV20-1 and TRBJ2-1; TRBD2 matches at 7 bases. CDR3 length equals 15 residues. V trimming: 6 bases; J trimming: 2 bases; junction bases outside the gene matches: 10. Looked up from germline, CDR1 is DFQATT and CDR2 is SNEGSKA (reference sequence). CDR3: CSAPRASGTYNEQFF. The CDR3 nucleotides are TGCAGTGCCCCGCGGGCTAGCGGAACCTACAATGAGCAGTTCTTC.

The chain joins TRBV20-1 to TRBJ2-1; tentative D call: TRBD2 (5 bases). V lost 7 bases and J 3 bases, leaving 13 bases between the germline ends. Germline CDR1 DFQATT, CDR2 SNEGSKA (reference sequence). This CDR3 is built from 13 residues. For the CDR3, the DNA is TGCAGTGAGGAGCAGCGGAACTACAATGAGCAGTTCTTC. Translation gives CSEEQRNYNEQFF.

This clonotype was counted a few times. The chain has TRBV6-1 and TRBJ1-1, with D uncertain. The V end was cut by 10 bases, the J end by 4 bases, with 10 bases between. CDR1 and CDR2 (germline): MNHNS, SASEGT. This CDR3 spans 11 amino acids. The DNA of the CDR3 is TGTGCCAACTTGAGGCTCACTGAAGCTTTCTTT. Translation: CANLRLTEAFF.

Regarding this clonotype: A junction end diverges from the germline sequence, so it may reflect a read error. The CDR3 region has the DNA TGTGCCAGCACTTTAGGTGGGACCGTGGCAGAGACCCAGTACTTC. Translated, it gives CASTLGGTVAETQYF. V gene TRBV28 combines with J gene TRBJ2-5; D may be TRBD1 or TRBD2 (5 bases each). Germline loops: CDR1 MDHEN, CDR2 SYDVKM. The CDR3 extends over 15 amino acids.

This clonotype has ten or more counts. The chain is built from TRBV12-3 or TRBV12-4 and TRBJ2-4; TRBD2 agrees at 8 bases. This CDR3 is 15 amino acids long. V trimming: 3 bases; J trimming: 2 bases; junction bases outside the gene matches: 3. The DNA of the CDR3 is TGTGCCAGCAGTTTCGGACTAGCCCCCAAAAACATTCAGTACTTC. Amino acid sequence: CASSFGLAPKNIQYF.

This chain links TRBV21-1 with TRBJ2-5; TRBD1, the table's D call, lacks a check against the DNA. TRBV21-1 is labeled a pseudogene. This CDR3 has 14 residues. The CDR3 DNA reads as TGTGCCAGCAGCAAAGCGAGGGGACAAGAGACCCAGTACTTC. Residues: CASSKARGQETQYF.

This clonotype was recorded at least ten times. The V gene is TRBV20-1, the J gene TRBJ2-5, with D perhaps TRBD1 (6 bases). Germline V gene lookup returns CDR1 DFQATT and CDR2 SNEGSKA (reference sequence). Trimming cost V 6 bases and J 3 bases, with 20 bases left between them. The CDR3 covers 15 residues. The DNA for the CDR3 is TGCAGTGCAGTAGGGGGTACTACGGGGAAAGAGACCCAGTACTTC. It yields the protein CSAVGGTTGKETQYF.

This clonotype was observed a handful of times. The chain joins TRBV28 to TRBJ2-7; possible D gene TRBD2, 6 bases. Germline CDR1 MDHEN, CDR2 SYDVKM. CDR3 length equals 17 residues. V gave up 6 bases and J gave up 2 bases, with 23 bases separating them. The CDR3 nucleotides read TGTGCCAGCAGAGGAAGGGCAGGGAGTAGCGGCACCTACGAGCAGTACTTC. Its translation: CASRGRAGSSGTYEQYF.

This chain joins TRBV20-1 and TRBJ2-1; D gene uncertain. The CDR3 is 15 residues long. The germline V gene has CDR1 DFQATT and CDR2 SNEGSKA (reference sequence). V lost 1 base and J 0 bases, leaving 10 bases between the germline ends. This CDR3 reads CSARVDRRSYNEQFF. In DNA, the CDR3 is TGCAGTGCTAGAGTTGACCGACGCTCCTACAATGAGCAGTTCTTC.

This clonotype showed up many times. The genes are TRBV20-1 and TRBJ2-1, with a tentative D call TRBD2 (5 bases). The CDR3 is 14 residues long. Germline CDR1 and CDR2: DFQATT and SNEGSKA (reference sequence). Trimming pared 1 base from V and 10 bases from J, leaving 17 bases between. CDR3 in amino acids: CSARVIVVTGEQFF. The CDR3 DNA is TGCAGTGCTAGAGTAATTGTCGTGACGGGGGAGCAGTTCTTC.

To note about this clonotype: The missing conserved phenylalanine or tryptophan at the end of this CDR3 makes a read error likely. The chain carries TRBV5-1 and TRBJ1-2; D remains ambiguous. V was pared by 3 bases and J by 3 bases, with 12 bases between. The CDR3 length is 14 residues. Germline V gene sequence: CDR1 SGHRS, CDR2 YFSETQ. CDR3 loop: CASSYDTDYYGYTC. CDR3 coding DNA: TGCGCCAGCAGCTATGACACCGATTACTATGGCTACACCTGC.

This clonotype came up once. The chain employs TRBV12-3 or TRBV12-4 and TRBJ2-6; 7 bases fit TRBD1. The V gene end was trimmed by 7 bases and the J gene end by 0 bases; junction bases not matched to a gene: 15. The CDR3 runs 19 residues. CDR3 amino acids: CASIQHGDSFTSGANVLTF. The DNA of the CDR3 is TGTGCCAGCATTCAACACGGGGACAGTTTTACCTCTGGGGCCAACGTCCTGACTTTC.

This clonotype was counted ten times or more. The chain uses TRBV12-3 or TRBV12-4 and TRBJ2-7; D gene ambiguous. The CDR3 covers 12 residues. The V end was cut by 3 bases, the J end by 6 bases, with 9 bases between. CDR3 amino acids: CASSLSGFEQYF. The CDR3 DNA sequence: TGTGCCAGCAGTTTGAGTGGGTTCGAGCAGTACTTC.

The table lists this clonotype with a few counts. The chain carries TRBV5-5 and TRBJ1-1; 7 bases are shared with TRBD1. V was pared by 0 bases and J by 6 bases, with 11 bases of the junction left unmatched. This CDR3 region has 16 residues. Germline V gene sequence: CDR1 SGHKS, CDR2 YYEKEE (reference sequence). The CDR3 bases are TGTGCCAGCAGCTTGGCGAGACAGGGCCAGTTCGCTGAAGCTTTCTTT. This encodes CASSLARQGQFAEAFF.

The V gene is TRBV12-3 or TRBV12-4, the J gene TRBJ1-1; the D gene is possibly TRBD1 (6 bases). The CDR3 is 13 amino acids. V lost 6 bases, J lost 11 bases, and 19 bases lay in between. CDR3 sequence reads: CASSRYRDSGAFF. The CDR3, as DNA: TGTGCCAGCAGCCGTTACAGGGATTCTGGGGCTTTCTTT.

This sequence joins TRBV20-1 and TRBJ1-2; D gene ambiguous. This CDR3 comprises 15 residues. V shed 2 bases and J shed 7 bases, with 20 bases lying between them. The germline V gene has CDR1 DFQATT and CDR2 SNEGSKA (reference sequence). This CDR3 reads CSARRRRGGFFGYTF. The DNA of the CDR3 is TGCAGTGCTAGAAGGCGAAGAGGAGGGTTCTTTGGCTACACCTTC.

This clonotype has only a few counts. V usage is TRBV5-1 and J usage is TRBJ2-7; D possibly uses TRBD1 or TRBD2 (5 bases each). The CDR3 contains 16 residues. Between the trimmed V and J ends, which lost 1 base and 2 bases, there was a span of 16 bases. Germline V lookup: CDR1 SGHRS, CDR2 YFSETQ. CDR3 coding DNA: TGCGCCAGCAGCTTGAAAGGAGGCGAAGGGGCCTACGAGCAGTACTTC. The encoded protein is CASSLKGGEGAYEQYF.

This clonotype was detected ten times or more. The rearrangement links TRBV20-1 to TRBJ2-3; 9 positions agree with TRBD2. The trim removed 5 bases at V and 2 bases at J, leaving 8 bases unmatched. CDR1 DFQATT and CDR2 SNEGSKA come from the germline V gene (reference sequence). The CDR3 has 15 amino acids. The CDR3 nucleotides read TGCAGTGCTTACGAAAGCGGGAGGCTCACAGATACGCAGTATTTT. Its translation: CSAYESGRLTDTQYF.

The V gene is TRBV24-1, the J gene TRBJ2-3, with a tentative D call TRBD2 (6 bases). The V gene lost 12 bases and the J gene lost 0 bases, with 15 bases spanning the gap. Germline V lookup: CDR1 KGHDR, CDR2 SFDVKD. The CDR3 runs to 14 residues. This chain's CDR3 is CASRGSLSTDTQYF. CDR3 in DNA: TGTGCCTCCCGGGGGAGTCTTAGCACAGATACGCAGTATTTT.

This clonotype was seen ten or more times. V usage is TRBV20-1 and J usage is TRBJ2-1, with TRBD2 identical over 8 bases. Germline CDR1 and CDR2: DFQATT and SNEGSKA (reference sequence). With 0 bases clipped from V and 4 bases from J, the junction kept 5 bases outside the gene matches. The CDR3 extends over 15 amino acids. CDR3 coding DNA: TGCAGTGCTAGAGATACGGGGGGGACATACAATGAGCAGTTCTTC. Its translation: CSARDTGGTYNEQFF.

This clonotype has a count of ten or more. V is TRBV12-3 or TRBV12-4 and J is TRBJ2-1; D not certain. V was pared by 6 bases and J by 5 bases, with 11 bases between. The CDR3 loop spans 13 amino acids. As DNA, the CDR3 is TGTGCCAGCAGCCTAATTAGCCACAATGAGCAGTTCTTC. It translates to CASSLISHNEQFF.

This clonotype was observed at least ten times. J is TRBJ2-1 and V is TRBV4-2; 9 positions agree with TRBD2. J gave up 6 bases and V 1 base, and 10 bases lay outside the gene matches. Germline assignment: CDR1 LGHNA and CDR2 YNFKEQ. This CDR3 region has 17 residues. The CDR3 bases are TGTGCCAGCAGCCAAGTTCTCGCGGGAGGGCCCATCAATGAGCAGTTCTTC. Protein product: CASSQVLAGGPINEQFF.

CDR3 coding DNA: TGCGCCAGCAGCCAAGGGACAGGGGGCACGGGACAGTACTTC. Translated, it gives CASSQGTGGTGQYF. The V call is TRBV4-1, the J call TRBJ2-7; 11 bases agree with TRBD1. Per germline, CDR1 MGHRA and CDR2 YSYEKL. Trimming at V came to 1 base and at J to 10 bases, leaving 6 bases not matched to a gene. The CDR3 has 14 residues.

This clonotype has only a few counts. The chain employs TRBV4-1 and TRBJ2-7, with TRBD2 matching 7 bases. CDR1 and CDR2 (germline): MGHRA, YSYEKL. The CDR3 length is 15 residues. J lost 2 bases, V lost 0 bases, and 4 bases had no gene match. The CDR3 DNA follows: TGCGCCAGCAGCCAAGAACGGGAGGACGCCTACGAGCAGTACTTC. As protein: CASSQEREDAYEQYF.